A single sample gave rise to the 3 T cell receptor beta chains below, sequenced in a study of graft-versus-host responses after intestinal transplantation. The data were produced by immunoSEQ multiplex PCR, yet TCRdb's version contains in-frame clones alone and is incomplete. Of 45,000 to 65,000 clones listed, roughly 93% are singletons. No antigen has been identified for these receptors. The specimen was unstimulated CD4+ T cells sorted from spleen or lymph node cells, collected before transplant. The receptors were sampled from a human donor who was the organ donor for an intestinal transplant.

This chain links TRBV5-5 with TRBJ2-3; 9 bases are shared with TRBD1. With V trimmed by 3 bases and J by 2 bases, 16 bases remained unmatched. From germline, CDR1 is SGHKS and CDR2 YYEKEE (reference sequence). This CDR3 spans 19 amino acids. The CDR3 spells CASSSRDTGQGRVTDTQYF. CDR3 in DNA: TGTGCCAGCAGCTCCCGGGACACCGGACAGGGGAGGGTCACAGATACGCAGTATTTT.

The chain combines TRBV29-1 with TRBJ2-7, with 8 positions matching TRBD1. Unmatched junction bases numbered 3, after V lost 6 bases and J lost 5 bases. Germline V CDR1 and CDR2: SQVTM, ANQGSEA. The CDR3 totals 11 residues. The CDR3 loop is CSVQGADEQYF. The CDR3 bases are TGCAGCGTGCAGGGGGCGGACGAGCAGTACTTC.

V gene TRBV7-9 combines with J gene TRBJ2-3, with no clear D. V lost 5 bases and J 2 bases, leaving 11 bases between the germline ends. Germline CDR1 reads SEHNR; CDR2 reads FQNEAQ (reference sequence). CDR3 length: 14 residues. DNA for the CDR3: TGTGCCAGCAGCGAAGCAGGTTCCACAGATACGCAGTATTTT. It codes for CASSEAGSTDTQYF.